This T cell receptor (beta chain) stems from a study of identical twins. TCRdb re-analysed the 5' RACE reads in MiXCR, keeping a single row per CDR3 protein. The table lists 600,000 to 800,000 distinct CDR3 sequences, 21% of them singletons. CDR3 length: 15 residues. V was clipped by 7 bases and J by 4 bases, with 19 bases between them. CDR1 is SNHLY and CDR2 is FYNNEI in the germline V gene. The sample was also linked to a second study, of T cells expressing NK-cell markers. That study reports: With respect to HCMV, seven of the eight sequenced donors were seropositive, and one was seronegative. Each of 6 or 7 donors carried dominant NKG2C+ clonotypes accounting for about 1.0-8% of CD8+ T cells.

The chain carries TRBV2 and TRBJ2-5; no clear D. The sequencing sample was made of PBMCs. This receptor was obtained from a woman aged 18-29 years in good health. The CDR3 loop is CASTPLDGLRETQYF. The CDR3 DNA follows: TGTGCCAGCACCCCTTTGGATGGGCTTCGAGAGACCCAGTACTTC.